These 32 T cell receptor beta chains originate from one sample sequenced in a study of shared clonotypes between healthy human individuals. Repertoires were generated with immunoSEQ multiplex PCR, while TCRdb's copy carries only in-frame clones and drops some. The data contain around 510,000 clones, about 96% of them singletons. The specimen sequenced was naive CD4+ T cells sorted from blood. Subset meaning: CD45RA+ positively selected. The receptors were gathered from a woman under 40 in good health.

This clone was recorded only once. The chain joins TRBV7-9 to TRBJ1-2; the D gene is possibly TRBD1 (6 bases). The V gene lost 1 base and the J gene lost 8 bases, with 14 bases spanning the gap. The CDR3 spans 14 residues. Germline assignment: CDR1 SEHNR and CDR2 FQNEAQ (reference sequence). CDR3 loop: CASSLVVAGDGYTF. The CDR3 coding sequence is TGTGCCAGCAGCTTAGTGGTGGCAGGGGACGGCTACACCTTC.

The genes are TRBV4-1 and TRBJ2-1; TRBD2 agrees at 11 bases. The CDR3 contains 17 residues. V trimming: 2 bases; J trimming: 5 bases; junction bases outside the gene matches: 8. Looked up from germline, CDR1 is MGHRA and CDR2 is YSYEKL. CDR3 residues: CASSQSRLAGKDNEQFF. CDR3 nucleotide sequence: TGCGCCAGCAGCCAATCTAGACTAGCGGGAAAAGACAATGAGCAGTTCTTC.

This clone was counted a single time. The chain joins TRBV2 to TRBJ1-6, with TRBD1 matching over 10 bases. Looked up from germline, CDR1 is SNHLY and CDR2 is FYNNEI. J lost 8 bases, V lost 7 bases, and 5 bases had no gene match. The CDR3 contains 14 residues. This chain's CDR3 is CASMGTGVYSPLHF. CDR3 in DNA: TGTGCCAGCATGGGGACAGGGGTCTATTCACCCCTCCACTTT.

The V call is TRBV7-2, the J call TRBJ2-5, with TRBD1 matching over 9 bases. The J call may be faulty, since TRBJ2-7 better matches the DNA end. Germline V lookup: CDR1 SGHTA, CDR2 FQGNSA. CDR3 length equals 16 residues. In DNA form, the CDR3 reads TGTGCCAGCAGCTTAGCCCGGGACAGGGTAAGGAACGAGCAGTACTTC. This sequence encodes CASSLARDRVRNEQYF.

This clone was counted once. J is TRBJ1-5 and V is TRBV19; perhaps TRBD1 as D (6 bases). The germline V gene encodes CDR1 LNHDA and CDR2 SQIVND (reference sequence). The CDR3 loop spans 14 amino acids. V was clipped by 3 bases and J by 4 bases, with 10 bases between them. For the CDR3, the DNA is TGTGCCAGTAGTATCTCTCAGGGGAATCAGCCCCAGCATTTT. Protein sequence: CASSISQGNQPQHF. Using reference TRBV19 and TRBJ1-5 for the parts outside the CDR3, the full variable domain is DGGITQSPKYLFRKEGQNVTLSCEQNLNHDAMYWYRQDPGQGLRLIYYSQIVNDFQKGDIAEGYSVSREKKESFPLTVTSAQKNPTAFYLCASSISQGNQPQHFGDGTRLSIL.

This chain uses TRBV10-1 with TRBJ2-7; 11 bases match TRBD2. After removal of 9 bases from V and 1 base from J, the junction contained 5 bases not matched to a gene. The CDR3 runs to 14 residues. The V gene's germline CDR1 is WNHNN and CDR2 SYGVQD (reference sequence). The CDR3 loop reads CASKSSGGSYEQYF. The CDR3 DNA follows: TGCGCCAGTAAATCTAGCGGGGGGTCCTACGAGCAGTACTTC.

The V gene is TRBV7-2, the J gene TRBJ2-1, with TRBD2 as a possible D gene (6 bases). The CDR3 is 16 amino acids. V shed 1 base and J shed 0 bases, with 10 bases lying between them. Germline CDR1 is SGHTA and CDR2 is FQGNSA. The DNA for the CDR3 is TGTGCCAGCAGCTTAGGCGGGGCTCGCTCCTACAATGAGCAGTTCTTC. Its protein product is CASSLGGARSYNEQFF.

V usage is TRBV5-1 and J usage is TRBJ2-7; TRBD2 aligns across 7 bases. Losses at the gene ends were 4 bases for V and 4 bases for J; bases not matched to a gene: 11. Germline CDR1 and CDR2: SGHRS and YFSETQ. CDR3 length: 15 residues. Here the CDR3 reads CASSNRDYASYEQYF. As DNA, the CDR3 is TGCGCCAGCAGCAACCGGGACTACGCCTCGTACGAGCAGTACTTC.

This sequence joins TRBV4-1 and TRBJ2-5; 13 nucleotides agree with TRBD2. CDR3 length equals 20 residues. Germline-derived CDR1 and CDR2 are MGHRA and YSYEKL. V shed 0 bases and J 0 bases; nucleotides not matched to a gene: 10. The CDR3 region is CASSQEEVFGTSGDQETQYF. CDR3 nucleotide sequence: TGCGCCAGCAGCCAAGAAGAAGTTTTCGGGACTAGCGGGGACCAAGAGACCCAGTACTTC.

Here the CDR3 reads CASSLSSGTSGRETQYF. In nucleotides, the CDR3 is TGTGCCAGCAGCTTAAGTAGCGGGACTAGCGGGAGGGAGACCCAGTACTTC. The rearrangement uses TRBV7-3 and TRBJ2-5, with 15 bases fitting TRBD2. The V and J ends lost 1 base and 5 bases, in that order; junction bases with no gene match: 5. CDR1 SGHTA and CDR2 FQGTGA come from the germline V gene. The CDR3 runs 17 residues. Full variable domain (outside the CDR3, taken from reference TRBV7-3 and TRBJ2-5): GAGVSQTPSNKVTEKGKYVELRCDPISGHTALYWYRQSLGQGPEFLIYFQGTGAADDSGLPNDRFFAVRPEGSVSTLKIQRTERGDSAVYLCASSLSSGTSGRETQYFGPGTRLLVL.

This clone was seen a single time. The genes are TRBV6-1 and TRBJ2-7; the match to TRBD2 covers 7 bases. The CDR3 covers 16 residues. CDR1 and CDR2 from the germline V gene are MNHNS and SASEGT. J gave up 2 bases and V 3 bases, and 10 bases lay outside the gene matches. CDR3 bases: TGTGCCAGCAGTGACCCGGGACTAAAGCGCCCCTACGAGCAGTACTTC. Its protein is CASSDPGLKRPYEQYF.

The V gene is TRBV27, the J gene TRBJ1-1, with 9 bases that match TRBD1. This CDR3 comprises 15 residues. Germline-derived CDR1 and CDR2 are MNHEY and SMNVEV (reference sequence). With V trimmed by 5 bases and J by 0 bases, 4 bases remained unmatched. Here the CDR3 reads CASSPRTGVNTEAFF. Written as DNA, the CDR3 is TGTGCCAGCAGTCCGCGGACAGGGGTGAACACTGAAGCTTTCTTT.

The chain combines TRBV5-5 with TRBJ1-3; D is possibly TRBD1 (5 bases). Trimming shortened V by 2 bases and J by 1 base, and 7 bases separated the two germline ends. CDR3 length: 14 residues. Germline V gene data show CDR1 as SGHKS and CDR2 as YYEKEE (reference sequence). This CDR3 is CASSLPGSGNTIYF. The DNA of the CDR3 is TGTGCCAGCAGCTTACCAGGGTCTGGAAACACCATATATTTT.

J is TRBJ2-7 and V is TRBV28; D possibly corresponds to TRBD1 (6 bases). This CDR3 has 14 residues. V was shortened by 6 bases and J by 4 bases, with 16 bases between the two germline ends. In germline, CDR1 is MDHEN, CDR2 SYDVKM. Written as DNA, the CDR3 is TGTGCCAGCAGGATCCACAGGGCTCCGTACGAGCAGTACTTC. Protein product: CASRIHRAPYEQYF.

As DNA, the CDR3 is TGTGCCAGCAGCGTAGTGGGTGAGGCTAGCGGGAACATTGAGCAGTTCTTC. Translated, it gives CASSVVGEASGNIEQFF. The chain links TRBV9 to TRBJ2-1; 9 bases align to TRBD2. CDR1 and CDR2 (germline): SGDLS, YYNGEE. The CDR3 has 17 residues. J lost 9 bases, V lost 0 bases, and 13 bases had no gene match. Supplemented by reference TRBV9 and TRBJ2-1, the full variable domain reads DSGVTQTPKHLITATGQRVTLRCSPRSGDLSVYWYQQSLDQGLQFLIQYYNGEERAKGNILERFSAQQFPDLHSELNLSSLELGDSALYFCASSVVGEASGNIEQFFGPGTRLTVL.

The CDR3 sequence is CASSIDRGREAFF. In nucleotides, the CDR3 is TGCGCCAGCAGCATAGACAGGGGCCGTGAAGCTTTCTTT. V gene TRBV5-1 combines with J gene TRBJ1-1, with 8 positions matching TRBD1. CDR3 length equals 13 residues. Trimming cost V 4 bases and J 7 bases; bases outside gene matches: 6. Germline CDR1 SGHRS, CDR2 YFSETQ.

As concerns this clone: Sequence at one end of the junction differs from germline and may be a read error. J is TRBJ2-7 and V is TRBV5-1; tentatively, D is TRBD1 or TRBD2 (5 bases each). The CDR3 covers 15 residues. From germline, CDR1 is SGHRS and CDR2 YFSETQ. For the CDR3, the DNA is TGCGCCAGCAGCTTCCTCGGGGCCTACTCCCACGAGCAGTACTTC. Residues: CASSFLGAYSHEQYF. Based on the CDR3 plus reference TRBV5-1 and TRBJ2-7, the full variable domain is KAGVTQTPRYLIKTRGQQVTLSCSPISGHRSVSWYQQTPGQGLQFLFEYFSETQRNKGNFPGRFSGRQFSNSRSEMNVSTLELGDSALYLCASSFLGAYSHEQYFGPGTRLTVT.

CDR3 residues: CASSRDVNTEAFF. In DNA, the CDR3 is TGTGCCAGCAGTCGGGACGTCAACACTGAAGCTTTCTTT. This rearrangement joins TRBV6-6 to TRBJ1-1; maybe TRBD1 (5 bases). V lost 5 bases, J lost 2 bases, and 9 bases lay in between. The CDR3 loop spans 13 amino acids. Germline assignment: CDR1 MNHNY and CDR2 SVGAGI (reference sequence).

The chain combines TRBV28 with TRBJ2-1, with 11 nucleotides matching TRBD2. J lost 12 bases, V lost 6 bases, and 10 bases had no gene match. From germline, CDR1 is MDHEN and CDR2 SYDVKM. The CDR3 is made up of 14 amino acids. The CDR3 reads CASRPGRSGRGQFF. The CDR3 DNA reads TGTGCCAGCAGGCCGGGCCGTAGCGGGAGGGGGCAGTTCTTC.

For the CDR3, the DNA is TGCAGTGCAGGACAGGGGTACGAGCAGTACTTC. Its translation: CSAGQGYEQYF. V gene TRBV20-1 combines with J gene TRBJ2-5; 9 bases fit TRBD1. The J call may be wrong; the DNA end is better matched by TRBJ2-7. CDR1 DFQATT and CDR2 SNEGSKA come from the germline V gene (reference sequence). The CDR3 length is 11 residues.

CDR3 DNA: TGCGCCAGCAGCCTCCTAATGGGGGAGAGCTCCTACGAGCAGTACTTC. It encodes CASSLLMGESSYEQYF. The V and J genes are TRBV4-1 and TRBJ2-7; the D call may be TRBD1 or TRBD2 (5 bases each). In germline, CDR1 is MGHRA, CDR2 YSYEKL. This CDR3 comprises 16 residues. With 4 bases removed from V and 0 bases from J, the gap between germline ends came to 16 bases.

The rearrangement joins TRBV18 to TRBJ2-1, with D perhaps assigned TRBD1 or TRBD2 (5 bases each). This CDR3 region has 16 residues. Deletions cut 3 bases from V and 3 bases from J, with 15 bases between. The germline V gene encodes CDR1 KGHSH and CDR2 LQKENI. As DNA, the CDR3 is TGTGCCAGCTCACCGACACGGGACGGAGGCTACAATGAGCAGTTCTTC. Translated, it gives CASSPTRDGGYNEQFF.

V usage is TRBV5-1 and J usage is TRBJ1-4, with D unclear. The V end lost 4 bases, the J end lost 5 bases, and 12 bases lay between the germline ends. The CDR3 length is 14 residues. Germline V gene lookup returns CDR1 SGHRS and CDR2 YFSETQ. For the CDR3, the DNA is TGCGCCAGCAGCACCGGACGGGAGAATGAAAAACTGTTTTTT. Translating it yields CASSTGRENEKLFF.

The CDR3 here is CASRREGQGSYEQYF. The CDR3 DNA sequence: TGTGCCAGTAGGCGGGAAGGACAGGGCTCCTACGAGCAGTACTTC. The rearrangement links TRBV19 to TRBJ2-5; 8 bases match TRBD1. The J call may be in error: the DNA end matches TRBJ2-7 better. Germline V gene lookup returns CDR1 LNHDA and CDR2 SQIVND (reference sequence). The CDR3 runs to 15 residues.

The chain has TRBV7-8 and TRBJ2-3; D may be TRBD2 (6 bases). V dropped 3 bases and J dropped 2 bases, with 12 bases sitting between them. Per the germline V gene, CDR1 is SGHVS and CDR2 is FQNEAQ. This CDR3 has 15 amino acids. CDR3 sequence (DNA): TGTGCCAGCAGCTTCGGGACTGGATACACAGATACGCAGTATTTT. Translation: CASSFGTGYTDTQYF.

This clone appeared a single time. The chain employs TRBV19 and TRBJ1-5; TRBD1 matches at 10 bases. With 3 bases clipped from V and 5 bases from J, the junction kept 7 bases outside the gene matches. The germline V gene has CDR1 LNHDA and CDR2 SQIVND (reference sequence). This CDR3 region has 16 residues. CDR3: CASSILGTGVDQPQHF. CDR3 DNA sequence: TGTGCCAGTAGTATCTTAGGGACAGGGGTCGATCAGCCCCAGCATTTT.

The chain joins TRBV27 to TRBJ2-7; 9 nucleotides align to TRBD1. The V and J ends lost 6 bases and 3 bases, in that order; junction bases with no gene match: 6. Germline V gives CDR1 MNHEY, CDR2 SMNVEV (reference sequence). The CDR3 consists of 14 residues. CDR3 in amino acids: CASRDPGQGYEQYF. The CDR3 coding sequence is TGTGCCAGCAGAGACCCGGGACAGGGCTACGAGCAGTACTTC.

The genes are TRBV2 and TRBJ2-1, with 13 bases lining up with TRBD2. The CDR3 sequence is 18 residues long. The V gene end was trimmed by 6 bases and the J gene end by 7 bases; junction bases not matched to a gene: 15. Germline V gene sequence: CDR1 SNHLY, CDR2 FYNNEI. CDR3 DNA: TGTGCCAGCAGCGAAACACGACGGACTAGCGGGAGTGGGAATGAGCAGTTCTTC. It encodes CASSETRRTSGSGNEQFF.

CDR3 region: CASSFPRGSYEQYF. Written as DNA, the CDR3 is TGTGCCAGCAGTTTTCCCAGGGGATCCTACGAGCAGTACTTC. This chain joins TRBV28 and TRBJ2-7; D is perhaps TRBD1 (6 bases). From germline, CDR1 is MDHEN and CDR2 SYDVKM. Between the trimmed V and J ends, which lost 3 bases and 1 base, there was a span of 10 bases. The CDR3 spans 14 residues.

The chain is built from TRBV7-9 and TRBJ2-5; D gene unclear. Near its end, the DNA agrees better with TRBJ2-7, so the J call may be wrong. CDR1 is SEHNR and CDR2 is FQNEAQ in the germline V gene (reference sequence). The CDR3 has 12 residues. The CDR3 nucleotides read TGTGCCAGCAGCCAGAACCCCTACGAGCAGTACTTC. Residues: CASSQNPYEQYF.

The V call is TRBV5-1, the J call TRBJ1-1; D is unresolved. The CDR3 is 13 amino acids. Between the trimmed V and J ends, which lost 3 bases and 1 base, there was a span of 7 bases. Looked up from germline, CDR1 is SGHRS and CDR2 is YFSETQ. The DNA for the CDR3 is TGCGCCAGCAGCTCCAGGAAGAACACTGAAGCTTTCTTT. Encoded protein: CASSSRKNTEAFF.

The rearrangement links TRBV23-1 to TRBJ1-2; TRBD1 agrees at 7 bases. TRBV23-1 is an ORF, and what it does is uncertain. This CDR3 contains 13 residues. Trimming removed 4 bases from V and 5 bases from J; junction bases left unmatched: 4. The CDR3 DNA reads as TGCGCCAGCAGTCGTAGGGGGCGTTATGGCTACACCTTC. It encodes CASSRRGRYGYTF.